This paragraph covers one T cell receptor (beta chain) sequence. No antigen is known for it. No much larger clone exists at a distance of one base, and base qualities are not known. These data belong to a study of shared clonotypes between healthy human individuals (TCRdb year 2020). For the wider study: The cohort comprised two women and a few men aged 18 to 49 years. Blood TCR repertoires of four to six healthy adults were deeply sequenced to estimate repertoire size and the extent of clonotype sharing between individuals. Libraries were prepared and TCR repertoires were sequenced by different laboratories using diverse techniques, in order to increase sequencing depth and limit assay-specific biases. Per donor, leukapheresis produced somewhere between about 0.85 and 10 billion PBMCs. Per donor, three plates each were used for CD4 naive and CD4 memory, two for CD8 naive, and one for CD8 memory.

TCR CDR3 regions were amplified from genomic DNA by multiplex PCR using the deep immunoSEQ assay. For each cell subset, the extracted genomic DNA was distributed evenly across all wells of several immunoSEQ 96-well plates, and each plate served as one replicate. Each replicate PCR for sorted subsets received about 180 ng genomic DNA, equal to about 29,000 T cell genomes. Purified libraries were quantified with a Qubit 3.0 fluorometer, sized on a Bioanalyzer 2100, and re-quantified with the KAPA Library Quantification kit. Each immunoSEQ 96-well plate was sequenced on its own single-read 150-cycle Illumina NextSeq 550 flow cell. From the authors' description of their analysis: Because only junctional sequences without quality scores were contained in the immunoSEQ output, filtering matching that applied to full-length reads could not be performed. To assign V/J genes and CDR3, sequences were annotated against IMGT germline references using PyIR, a Python wrapper for IgBLAST v1.9. Reads were filtered out if the reads had weak V/J assignments (E-value above 1e-6), no CDR3, stop codons, out-of-frame junctions, or ambiguous translated residues. V3J clonotypes were defined as sequences sharing an identical inferred V gene, J gene, and CDR3 amino acid sequence. Percentage overlap between repertoires was calculated by dividing the number of shared unique clonotypes by the size of the smaller repertoire. Repertoire richness was assessed with RTK rarefaction, the Chao1 estimator, and Recon v2.1 estimates of unobserved clonotypes. For all TCRbeta clonotypes obtained by the gDNA method from a few donors, generation probabilities were computed with OLGA. Entries here come from immuneACCESS through TCRdb and include only in-frame sequences with V and J called. Some clones fail to appear in such tables; in the studies checked, an unresolved V gene covers under half of the shortfall, and the cause of the remainder is unknown. For V, J and clone size, that table is used; D and trimming come from the DNA. Within this sample are 2 million to 3 million clones, with approximately 94% of them counted one time only. Over 0.12% of the sample goes to the ten largest clones.

Points the paper makes about the study in general: Larger estimated clonotype richness was generally found for naive subsets than for memory subsets. Sampling was restricted to blood, and TCR repertoires in tissue are likely to differ from TCR repertoires in blood. The genetic and exposure-history diversity represented was limited by the small number of donors. Rarefaction of sorted-subset datasets indicated incomplete sequencing despite the large sequencing depth. Roughly 5% of naive CD4, roughly 3.5% of naive CD8, about 2.1% of memory CD4, and about 0.4% of memory CD8 clonotypes were shared across a handful of donors. Pairwise subsampling led to the expectation that sequencing depth would affect the degree of clonotype sharing among donors. Compared with non-shared clonotypes, clonotypes shared by all four sorted-subset donors had higher generation probabilities.

The donors were healthy, HIV-negative adults who had no recently reported acute infections or vaccinations. Only Caucasian adults living in Nashville, Tennessee, USA were represented among the donors. CD4+ T cells were enriched by magnetic negative selection; naive cells were then positively selected on CD45RA, and the negative fraction formed the memory subset. Blood was obtained by leukapheresis, after which PBMCs were separated by Ficoll-Histopaque density gradient centrifugation and cryopreserved in liquid nitrogen vapor phase. Analytical flow cytometry was used to check the purity and quantity of every magnetically sorted T cell population. Genomic DNA was isolated from every sorted fraction and measured by UV absorbance on a Nanodrop 2000c. CDR1 and CDR2, looked up from the germline V gene (reference sequence), are MNHEY and SMNVEV. The CDR3, from cysteine to phenylalanine, totals 14 residues. The retained sequence is limited to the CDR3, 42 bases, with the frame set at the first base. Trimming accounts for 9 bases at V and 5 bases at J, while the number of junction bases matched to no gene is 7.

The receptor was isolated from a man aged 18 to 29 in good health. Sequencing used naive CD4+ T cells sorted from blood. According to the study, the label for this sample's cell subset or site signals: CD45RA+ positively selected. The V gene is TRBV27 and the J gene is TRBJ1-6, with 7 bases matching TRBD1. The DNA sequence is as follows: TGTGCCAGTAAGGGACAGACCAATAATTCACCCCTCCACTTT. The resulting protein is CASKGQTNNSPLHF.